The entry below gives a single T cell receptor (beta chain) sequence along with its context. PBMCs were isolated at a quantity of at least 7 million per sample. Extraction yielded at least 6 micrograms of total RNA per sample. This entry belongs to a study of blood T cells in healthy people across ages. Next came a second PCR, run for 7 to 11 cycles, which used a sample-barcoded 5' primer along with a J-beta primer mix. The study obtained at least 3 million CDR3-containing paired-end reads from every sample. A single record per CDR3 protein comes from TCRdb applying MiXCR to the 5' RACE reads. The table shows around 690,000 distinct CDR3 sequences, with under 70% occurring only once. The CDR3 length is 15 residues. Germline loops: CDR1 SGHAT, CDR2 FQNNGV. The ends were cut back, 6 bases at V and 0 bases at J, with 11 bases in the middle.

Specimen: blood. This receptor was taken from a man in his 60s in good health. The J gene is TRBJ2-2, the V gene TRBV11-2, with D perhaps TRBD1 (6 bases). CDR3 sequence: CASSFQGSNTGELFF. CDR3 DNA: TGTGCCAGCAGTTTCCAGGGGTCGAACACCGGGGAGCTGTTTTTT.